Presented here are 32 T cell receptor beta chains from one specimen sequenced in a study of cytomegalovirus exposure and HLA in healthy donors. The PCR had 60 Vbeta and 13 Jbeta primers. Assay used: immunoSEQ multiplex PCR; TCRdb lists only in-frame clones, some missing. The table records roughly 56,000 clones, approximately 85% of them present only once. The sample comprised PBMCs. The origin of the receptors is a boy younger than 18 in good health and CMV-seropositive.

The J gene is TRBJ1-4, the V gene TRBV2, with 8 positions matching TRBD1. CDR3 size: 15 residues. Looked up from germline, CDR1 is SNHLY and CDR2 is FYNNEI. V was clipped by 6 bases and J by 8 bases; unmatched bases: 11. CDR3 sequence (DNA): TGTGCCAGCAGAGCCCGGACAGGGTGGGGCGAAAAACTGTTTTTT. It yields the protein CASRARTGWGEKLFF. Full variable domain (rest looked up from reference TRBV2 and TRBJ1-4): EPEVTQTPSHQVTQMGQEVILRCVPISNHLYFYWYRQILGQKVEFLVSFYNNEISEKSEIFDDQFSVERPDGSNFTLKIRSTKLEDSAMYFCASRARTGWGEKLFFGSGTQLSVL.

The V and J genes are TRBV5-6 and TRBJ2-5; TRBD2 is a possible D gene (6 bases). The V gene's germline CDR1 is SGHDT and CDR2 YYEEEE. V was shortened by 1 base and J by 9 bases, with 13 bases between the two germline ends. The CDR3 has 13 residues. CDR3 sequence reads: CASSLRSRRAQYF. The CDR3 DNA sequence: TGTGCCAGCAGCTTGAGAAGCCGGAGGGCCCAGTACTTC.

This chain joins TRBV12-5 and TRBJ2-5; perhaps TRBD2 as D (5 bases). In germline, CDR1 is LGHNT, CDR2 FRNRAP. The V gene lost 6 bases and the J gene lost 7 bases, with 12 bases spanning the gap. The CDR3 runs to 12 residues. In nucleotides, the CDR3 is TGTGCTAGTGGCCTTCACCGGGGGACCCAGTACTTC. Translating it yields CASGLHRGTQYF. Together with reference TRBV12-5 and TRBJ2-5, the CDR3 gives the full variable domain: DARVTQTPRHKVTEMGQEVTMRCQPILGHNTVFWYRQTMMQGLELLAYFRNRAPLDDSGMPKDRFSAEMPDATLATLKIQPSEPRDSAVYFCASGLHRGTQYFGPGTRLLVL.

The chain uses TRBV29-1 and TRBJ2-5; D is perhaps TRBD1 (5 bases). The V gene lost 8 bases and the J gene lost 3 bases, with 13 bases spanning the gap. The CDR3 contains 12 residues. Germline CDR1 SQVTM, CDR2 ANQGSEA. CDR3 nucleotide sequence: TGCAGCTTCAGTAGGGGCAAAGAGACCCAGTACTTC. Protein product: CSFSRGKETQYF.

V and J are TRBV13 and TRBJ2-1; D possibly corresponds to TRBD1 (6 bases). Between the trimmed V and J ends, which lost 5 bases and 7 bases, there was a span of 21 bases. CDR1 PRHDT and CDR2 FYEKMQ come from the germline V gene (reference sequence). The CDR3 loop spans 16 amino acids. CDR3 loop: CASSPPAPGQWNEQFF. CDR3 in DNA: TGTGCCAGCAGCCCCCCCGCCCCGGGACAATGGAATGAGCAGTTCTTC.

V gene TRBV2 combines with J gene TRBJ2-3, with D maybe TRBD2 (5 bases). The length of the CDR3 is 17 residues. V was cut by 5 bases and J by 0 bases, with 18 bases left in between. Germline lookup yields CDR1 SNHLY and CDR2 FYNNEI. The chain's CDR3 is CASSPPTTRRSTDTQYF. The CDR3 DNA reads TGTGCCAGCAGTCCTCCCACTACTCGGAGGAGCACAGATACGCAGTATTTT.

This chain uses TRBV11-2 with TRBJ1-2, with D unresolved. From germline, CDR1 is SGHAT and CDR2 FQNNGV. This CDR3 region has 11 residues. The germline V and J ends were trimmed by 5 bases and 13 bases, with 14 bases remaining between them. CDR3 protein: CASSTERSFTF. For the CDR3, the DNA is TGTGCCAGCAGCACCGAACGGTCTTTCACCTTC.

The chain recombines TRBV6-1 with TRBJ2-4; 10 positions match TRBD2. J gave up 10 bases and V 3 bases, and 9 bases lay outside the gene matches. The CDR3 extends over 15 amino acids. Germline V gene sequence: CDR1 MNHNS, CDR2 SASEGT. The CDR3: CASSEIAGGPGIQYF. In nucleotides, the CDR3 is TGTGCCAGCAGTGAGATAGCGGGGGGCCCTGGGATTCAGTACTTC.

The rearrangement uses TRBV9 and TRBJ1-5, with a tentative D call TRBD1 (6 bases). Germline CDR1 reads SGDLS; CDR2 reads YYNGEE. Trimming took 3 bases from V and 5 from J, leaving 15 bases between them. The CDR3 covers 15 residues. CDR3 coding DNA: TGTGCCAGCAGCGCCCAGCCAGGGGATCATCAGCCCCAGCATTTT. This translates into CASSAQPGDHQPQHF. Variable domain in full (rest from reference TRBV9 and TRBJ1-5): DSGVTQTPKHLITATGQRVTLRCSPRSGDLSVYWYQQSLDQGLQFLIQYYNGEERAKGNILERFSAQQFPDLHSELNLSSLELGDSALYFCASSAQPGDHQPQHFGDGTRLSIL.

Written as DNA, the CDR3 is TGCGCCAGCAGTGAGGGGGACAGAACCACAGATACGCAGTATTTT. Its translation: CASSEGDRTTDTQYF. The rearrangement joins TRBV10-1 to TRBJ2-3, with 7 nucleotides matching TRBD1. V lost 2 bases to trimming and J lost 2 bases; unmatched junction nucleotides: 4. CDR3 length equals 15 residues. Looked up from germline, CDR1 is WNHNN and CDR2 is SYGVQD (reference sequence).

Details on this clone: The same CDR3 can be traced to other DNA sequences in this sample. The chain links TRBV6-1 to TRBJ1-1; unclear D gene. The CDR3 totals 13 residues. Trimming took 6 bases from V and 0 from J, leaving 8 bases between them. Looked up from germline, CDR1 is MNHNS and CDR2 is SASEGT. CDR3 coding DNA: TGTGCCAGCAGCAGACTCATGAACACTGAAGCTTTCTTT. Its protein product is CASSRLMNTEAFF.

This CDR3 is CASKAGASYEQYF. CDR3 bases: TGTGCCAGCAAAGCGGGAGCTTCCTACGAGCAGTACTTC. The chain is built from TRBV6-6 and TRBJ2-5, with 8 bases identical to TRBD2. The J call may be wrong; the DNA end is better matched by TRBJ2-7. Germline assignment: CDR1 MNHNY and CDR2 SVGAGI (reference sequence). This CDR3 contains 13 residues.

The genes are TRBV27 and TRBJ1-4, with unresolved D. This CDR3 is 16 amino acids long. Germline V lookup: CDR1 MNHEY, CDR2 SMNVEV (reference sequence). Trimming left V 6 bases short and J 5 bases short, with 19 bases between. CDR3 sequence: CASSQPREGGNEKLFF. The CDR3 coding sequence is TGTGCCAGCAGCCAACCAAGGGAGGGCGGGAATGAAAAACTGTTTTTT. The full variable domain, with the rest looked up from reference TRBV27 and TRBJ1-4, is EAQVTQNPRYLITVTGKKLTVTCSQNMNHEYMSWYRQDPGLGLRQIYYSMNVEVTDKGDVPEGYKVSRKEKRNFPLILESPSPNQTSLYFCASSQPREGGNEKLFFGSGTQLSVL.

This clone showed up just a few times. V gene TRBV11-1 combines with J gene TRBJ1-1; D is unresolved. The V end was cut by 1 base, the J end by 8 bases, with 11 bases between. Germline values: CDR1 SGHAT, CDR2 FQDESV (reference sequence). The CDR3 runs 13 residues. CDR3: CASSLGQTIEAFF. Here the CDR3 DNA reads TGTGCCAGCAGCTTAGGACAAACCATCGAAGCTTTCTTT.

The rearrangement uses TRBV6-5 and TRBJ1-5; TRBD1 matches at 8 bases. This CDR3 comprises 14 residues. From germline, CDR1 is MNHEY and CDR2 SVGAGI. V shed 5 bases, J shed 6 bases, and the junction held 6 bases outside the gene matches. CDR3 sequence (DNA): TGTGCCAGCAGTGTAGACAGGGGCTTTCAGCCCCAGCATTTT. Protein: CASSVDRGFQPQHF.

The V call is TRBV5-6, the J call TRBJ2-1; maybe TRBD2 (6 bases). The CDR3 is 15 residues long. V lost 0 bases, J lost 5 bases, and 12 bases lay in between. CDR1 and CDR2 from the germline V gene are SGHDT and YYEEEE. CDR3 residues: CASSLVGGAHNEQFF. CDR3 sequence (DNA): TGTGCCAGCAGCTTGGTTGGCGGGGCCCACAATGAGCAGTTCTTC. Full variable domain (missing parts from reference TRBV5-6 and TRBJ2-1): DAGVTQSPTHLIKTRGQQVTLRCSPKSGHDTVSWYQQALGQGPQFIFQYYEEEERQRGNFPDRFSGHQFPNYSSELNVNALLLGDSALYLCASSLVGGAHNEQFFGPGTRLTVL.

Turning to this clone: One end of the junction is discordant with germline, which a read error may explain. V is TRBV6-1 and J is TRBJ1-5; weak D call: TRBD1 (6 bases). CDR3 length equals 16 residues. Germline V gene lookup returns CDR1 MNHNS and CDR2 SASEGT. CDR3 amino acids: CASREAYRGGRQPQHF. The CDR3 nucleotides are TGTGCCAGCAGGGAAGCGTATAGGGGGGGCCGCCAGCCCCAGCATTTT.

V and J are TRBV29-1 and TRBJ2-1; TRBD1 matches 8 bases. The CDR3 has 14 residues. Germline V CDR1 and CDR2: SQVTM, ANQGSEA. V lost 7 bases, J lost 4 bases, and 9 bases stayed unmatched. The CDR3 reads CSAPGQVTYNEQFF. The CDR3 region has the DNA TGCAGCGCTCCGGGACAGGTAACTTACAATGAGCAGTTCTTC.

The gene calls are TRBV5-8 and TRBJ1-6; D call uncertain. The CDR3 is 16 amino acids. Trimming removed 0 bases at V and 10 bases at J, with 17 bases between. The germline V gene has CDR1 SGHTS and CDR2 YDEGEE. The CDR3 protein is CASSLGKFSFGSPLHF. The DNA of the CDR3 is TGTGCCAGCAGCTTGGGCAAGTTTAGCTTCGGATCACCCCTCCACTTT.

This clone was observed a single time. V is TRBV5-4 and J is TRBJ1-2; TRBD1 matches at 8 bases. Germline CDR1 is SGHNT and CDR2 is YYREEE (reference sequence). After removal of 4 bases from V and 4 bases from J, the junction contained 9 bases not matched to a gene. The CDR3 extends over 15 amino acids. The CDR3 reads CASSPNRGDFYGYTF. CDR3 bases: TGTGCCAGCAGCCCTAACAGGGGGGACTTCTATGGCTACACCTTC. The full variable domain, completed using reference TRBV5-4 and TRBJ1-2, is ETGVTQSPTHLIKTRGQQVTLRCSSQSGHNTVSWYQQALGQGPQFIFQYYREEENGRGNFPPRFSGLQFPNYSSELNVNALELDDSALYLCASSPNRGDFYGYTFGSGTRLTVV.

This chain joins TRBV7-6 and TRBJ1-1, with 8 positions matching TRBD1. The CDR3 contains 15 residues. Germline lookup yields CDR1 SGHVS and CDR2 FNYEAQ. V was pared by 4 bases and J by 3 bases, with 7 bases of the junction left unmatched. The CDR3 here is CASSSRQGKDTEAFF. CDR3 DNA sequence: TGTGCCAGCAGCTCCCGACAGGGGAAGGACACTGAAGCTTTCTTT.

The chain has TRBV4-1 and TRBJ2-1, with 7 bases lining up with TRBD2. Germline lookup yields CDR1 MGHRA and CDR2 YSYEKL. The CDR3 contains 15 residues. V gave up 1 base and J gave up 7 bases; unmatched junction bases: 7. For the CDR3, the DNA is TGCGCCAGCAGCCAAGCTTCGGGACTACCGAATGAGCAGTTCTTC. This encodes CASSQASGLPNEQFF.

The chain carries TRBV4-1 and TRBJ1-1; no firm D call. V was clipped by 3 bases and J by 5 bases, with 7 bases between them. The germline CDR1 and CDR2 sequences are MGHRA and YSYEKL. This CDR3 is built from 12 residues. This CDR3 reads CASSHGRTEAFF. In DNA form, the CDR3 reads TGCGCCAGCAGCCATGGCCGAACTGAAGCTTTCTTT.

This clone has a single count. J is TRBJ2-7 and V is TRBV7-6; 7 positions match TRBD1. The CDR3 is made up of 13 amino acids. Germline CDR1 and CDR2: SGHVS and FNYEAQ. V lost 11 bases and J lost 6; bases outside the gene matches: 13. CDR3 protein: CARPDRAYFEQYF. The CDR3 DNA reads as TGTGCCCGCCCTGACAGGGCGTACTTCGAGCAGTACTTC.

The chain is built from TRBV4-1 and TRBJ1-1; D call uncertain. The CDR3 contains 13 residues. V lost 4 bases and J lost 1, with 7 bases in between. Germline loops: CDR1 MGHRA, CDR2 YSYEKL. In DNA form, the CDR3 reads TGCGCCAGCAGCCGAGGCCAGAACACTGAAGCTTTCTTT. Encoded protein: CASSRGQNTEAFF.

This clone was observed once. CDR3 sequence reads: CASSRGLEEKLFF. The CDR3 bases are TGCGCCAGCTCCAGGGGGCTGGAAGAAAAACTGTTTTTT. V usage is TRBV5-1 and J usage is TRBJ1-4; TRBD1 matches 8 bases. The CDR3 length is 13 residues. Germline V CDR1 and CDR2: SGHRS, YFSETQ. The junction had 7 bases not matched to a gene; V was cut back by 7 bases and J by 8 bases.

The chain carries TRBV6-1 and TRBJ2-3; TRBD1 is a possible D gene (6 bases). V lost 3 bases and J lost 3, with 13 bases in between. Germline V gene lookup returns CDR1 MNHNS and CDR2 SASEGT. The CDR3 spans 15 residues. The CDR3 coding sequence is TGTGCCAGCAGTGACCCTTACACAGGGACAGATACGCAGTATTTT. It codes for CASSDPYTGTDTQYF.

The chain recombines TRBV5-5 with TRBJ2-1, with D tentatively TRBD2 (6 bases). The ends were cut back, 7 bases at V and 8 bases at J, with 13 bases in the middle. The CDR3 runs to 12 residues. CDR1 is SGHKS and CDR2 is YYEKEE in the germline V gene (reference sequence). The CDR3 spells CASLLAFDEQFF. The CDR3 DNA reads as TGTGCCAGCTTACTAGCCTTCGATGAGCAGTTCTTC.

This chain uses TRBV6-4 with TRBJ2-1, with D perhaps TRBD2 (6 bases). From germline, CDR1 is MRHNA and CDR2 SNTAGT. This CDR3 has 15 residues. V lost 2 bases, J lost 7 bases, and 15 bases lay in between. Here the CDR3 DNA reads TGTGCCAGCAGTGACGGGGGGATCGAGAAGAATGAGCAGTTCTTC. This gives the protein CASSDGGIEKNEQFF.

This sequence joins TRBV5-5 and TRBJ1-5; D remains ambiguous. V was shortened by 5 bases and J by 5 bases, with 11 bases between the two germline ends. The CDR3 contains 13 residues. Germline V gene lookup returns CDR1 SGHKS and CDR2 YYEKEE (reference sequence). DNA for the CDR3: TGTGCCAGCAGTGGGCAGATTCATCAGCCCCAGCATTTT. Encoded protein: CASSGQIHQPQHF.

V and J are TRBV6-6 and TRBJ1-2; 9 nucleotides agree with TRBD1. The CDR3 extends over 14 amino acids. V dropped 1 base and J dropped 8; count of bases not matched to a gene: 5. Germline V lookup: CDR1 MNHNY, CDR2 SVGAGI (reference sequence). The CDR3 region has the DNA TGTGCCAGCAGTTACTTGGGACAGGGCGAGGGCTACACCTTC. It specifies CASSYLGQGEGYTF.

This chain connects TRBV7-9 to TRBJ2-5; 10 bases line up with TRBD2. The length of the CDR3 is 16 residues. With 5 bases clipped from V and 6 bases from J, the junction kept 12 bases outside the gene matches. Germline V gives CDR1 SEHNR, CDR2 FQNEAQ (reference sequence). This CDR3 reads CASSGAGTSDTKTQYF. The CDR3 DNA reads TGTGCCAGCAGCGGCGCCGGGACTAGCGATACGAAGACCCAGTACTTC.